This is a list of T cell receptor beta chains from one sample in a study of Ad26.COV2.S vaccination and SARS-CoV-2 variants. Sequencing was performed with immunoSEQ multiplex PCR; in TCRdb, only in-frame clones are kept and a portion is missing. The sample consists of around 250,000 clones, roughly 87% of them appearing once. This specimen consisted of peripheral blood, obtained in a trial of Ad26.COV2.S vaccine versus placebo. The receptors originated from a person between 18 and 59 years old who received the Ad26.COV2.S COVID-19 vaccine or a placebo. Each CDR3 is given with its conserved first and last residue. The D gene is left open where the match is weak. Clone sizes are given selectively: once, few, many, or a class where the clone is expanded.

CASAKGGAGETQYF,TRBV3-1/TRBV3-2,-,-
CASSLLLEGSIYF,TRBV3-1/TRBV3-2,-,-
CSVATGTGRETQYF,TRBV29-1,-,TRBD1
CASSQGTGRISGANVLTF,TRBV4-1,-,TRBD1
CSVLDRVANEKLFF,TRBV29-1,-,TRBD1
CASSLSMGGRTEAFF,TRBV4-3,-,-
CASRAGSTSTGELFF,TRBV4-3,-,-
CASSPTRQSPLAYEQYF,TRBV18,-,-
CASGGQDTSEGYGYTF,TRBV28,-,TRBD1
CASSETGASNQPQHF,TRBV3-1/TRBV3-2,-,TRBD1
CASSLGTGGNYGYTF,TRBV7-6,once,TRBD1
CATRELYINF,TRBV24-1,-,-
CASSQGFSGAAKNIQYF,TRBV4-3,-,-
CASSLTSGGADTQYF,TRBV6-6,-,TRBD2
CAVGFGQGAYNEQFF,TRBV25-1,-,TRBD1
CASSQPWGNQPQHF,TRBV6-2/TRBV6-3,-,-
CASSLEFAGGRVQPQHF,TRBV5-5,-,TRBD1
CASSPLAPYEQYF,TRBV12-3/TRBV12-4,-,-
CATRQAAYNQPQHF,TRBV15,few,-
CASSSQQGIGGTEAFF,TRBV6-2/TRBV6-3,-,-
CASSRKQGAADYGYTF,TRBV4-1,once,TRBD1
CASSLGDYFYEQYF,TRBV7-9,-,TRBD2
CASSHRDRTYGYTF,TRBV19,-,TRBD1
CASSLAQGPPLHF,TRBV7-6,-,-
CASSRAGDYTF,TRBV3-1/TRBV3-2,-,-
CASSQDASIPNEQFF,TRBV4-3,once,-
CASLYSGSEAFF,TRBV28,-,-
CAISGQGAGYTF,TRBV10-3,once,TRBD1
CASAGGTGVYGYTF,TRBV6-5,-,TRBD1
CASSYLHPSQETQYF,TRBV6-9,-,-
CASSRRGPSSYEQYF,TRBV11-1,-,TRBD1
CASRGTGTTQQFF,TRBV6-5,once,TRBD1
CAAGGGELFF,TRBV30,-,-
CASSPSRRRGQPQHF,TRBV4-3,-,-
CATSDRRGGNQPQHF,TRBV24-1,-,-
CASSQVMGGSTEAFF,TRBV4-1,-,-
CASSQDLGAGEAFF,TRBV4-3,-,-
CASSQDRGDNYGYTF,TRBV4-3,-,-
CASSPGTGGIDTQYF,TRBV7-9,-,TRBD1
CASSLGTSKDTQYF,TRBV7-9,-,TRBD2
CASSLGILETQYF,TRBV5-1,-,-
CASSGLRVSGNTIYF,TRBV11-2,-,-
CATSREDSGPDTQYF,TRBV15,-,-
CASSQDLTYQPQHF,TRBV4-3,-,-
CSVRGQDHKAFF,TRBV29-1,-,TRBD1
CASGAGISYNEQFF,TRBV12-5,-,-
CASSKLRLAGTDTQYF,TRBV7-3,-,TRBD2
CATSDFGGQSTDTQYF,TRBV24-1,-,TRBD1
CASSARQGRRATNEKLFF,TRBV18,once,TRBD1
CASSQGPYEQYF,TRBV18,-,-